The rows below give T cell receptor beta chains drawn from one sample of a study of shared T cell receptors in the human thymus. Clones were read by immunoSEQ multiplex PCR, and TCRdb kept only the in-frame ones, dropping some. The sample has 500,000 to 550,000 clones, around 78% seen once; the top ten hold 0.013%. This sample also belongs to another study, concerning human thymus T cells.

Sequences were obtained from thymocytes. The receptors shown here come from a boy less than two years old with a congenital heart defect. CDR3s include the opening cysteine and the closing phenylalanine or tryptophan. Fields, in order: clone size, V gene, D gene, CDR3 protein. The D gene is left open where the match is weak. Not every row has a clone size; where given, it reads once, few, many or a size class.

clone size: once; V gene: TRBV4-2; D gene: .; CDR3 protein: CASSQGPGGSKNIQYF
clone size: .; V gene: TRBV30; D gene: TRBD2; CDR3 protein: CAWRTGGLAGANEQFF
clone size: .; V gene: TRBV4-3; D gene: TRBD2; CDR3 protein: CASSQDFPGSGRTTSTDTQYF
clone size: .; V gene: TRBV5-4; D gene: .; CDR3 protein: CASSAGVASSYNEQFF
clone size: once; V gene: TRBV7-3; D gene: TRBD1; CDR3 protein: CASRLGQGDGYTF
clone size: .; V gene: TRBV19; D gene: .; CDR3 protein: CASSIRLDLCEEQYF
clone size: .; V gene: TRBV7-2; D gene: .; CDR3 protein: CASSSGLQNTEAFF
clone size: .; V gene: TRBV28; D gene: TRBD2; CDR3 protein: CASSFLPPAGVPHEQYF
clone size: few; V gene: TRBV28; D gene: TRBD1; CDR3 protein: CASSPFRDRRFTGELFF
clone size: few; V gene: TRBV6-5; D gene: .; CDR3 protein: CASSYSACLPSTEAFF
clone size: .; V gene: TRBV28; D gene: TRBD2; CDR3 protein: CASSLGRGGSVAKNIQYF